The 16 T cell receptor beta chains given below trace back to one sample, sequenced in a study of Ad26.COV2.S vaccination and SARS-CoV-2 variants. The treatment: over 15 received Ad26.COV2.S at low or high dose, single or two shots; about 5 received placebo; per-sample allocation not given. Following the first vaccine or placebo injection, samples were taken on day 63. Produced via immunoSEQ multiplex PCR; TCRdb's table is partial and in-frame only. This table holds about 410,000 clones, 80% to 90% found once. Sequenced material: peripheral blood, taken in a trial of Ad26.COV2.S vaccine versus placebo. These receptors originate from a person between 18 and 65 years old who received the Ad26.COV2.S COVID-19 vaccine or a placebo.

This rearrangement joins TRBV15 to TRBJ2-5; TRBD2 aligns across 11 bases. Germline V gene sequence: CDR1 LNHNV, CDR2 YYDKDF (reference sequence). The CDR3 totals 16 residues. V shed 1 base and J 4 bases; nucleotides not matched to a gene: 5. The CDR3 bases are TGTGCCACCAGCAGAGTTTCGGGACTAGCGGTAGAGACCCAGTACTTC. Amino acids: CATSRVSGLAVETQYF.

This clone was counted a few times. The J gene is TRBJ1-5, the V gene TRBV19; possibly TRBD1 for D (5 bases). V lost 5 bases, J lost 0 bases, and 17 bases lay in between. This CDR3 has 17 amino acids. CDR1 and CDR2 from the germline V gene are LNHDA and SQIVND (reference sequence). Written as DNA, the CDR3 is TGTGCCAGTAGTCTCGCCGAGGGGTTCTATAGCAATCAGCCCCAGCATTTT. This translates into CASSLAEGFYSNQPQHF.

This clone was detected only a few times. V and J are TRBV27 and TRBJ2-7; D unclear. V lost 3 bases and J lost 3, with 15 bases in between. CDR1 and CDR2 (germline): MNHEY, SMNVEV (reference sequence). This CDR3 has 15 residues. This chain's CDR3 is CASSLRRIQHYEQYF. The CDR3 nucleotides read TGTGCCAGCAGTTTGCGACGGATTCAACACTACGAGCAGTACTTC.

The chain combines TRBV5-1 with TRBJ2-3; TRBD2 agrees at 11 bases. The CDR3 totals 16 residues. Trimming cost V 4 bases and J 4 bases; bases outside gene matches: 8. Germline values: CDR1 SGHRS, CDR2 YFSETQ. The CDR3 loop reads CASSPLTSGGPDTQYF. In DNA, the CDR3 is TGCGCCAGCAGCCCGTTAACTAGCGGGGGACCAGATACGCAGTATTTT.

The chain recombines TRBV19 with TRBJ1-1; 10 bases fit TRBD1. Trimming took 4 bases from V and 4 from J; bases not matched to a gene: 6. The germline gives CDR1 LNHDA, CDR2 SQIVND (reference sequence). The CDR3 has 15 residues. In DNA, the CDR3 is TGTGCCAGTAGTACACGGACAGGGGGGGGCACTGAAGCTTTCTTT. Protein product: CASSTRTGGGTEAFF.

The V gene is TRBV7-9, the J gene TRBJ2-1; TRBD2 agrees at 9 bases. V shed 5 bases and J 8 bases; nucleotides not matched to a gene: 19. There are 18 residues in the CDR3. Germline CDR1 reads SEHNR; CDR2 reads FQNEAQ (reference sequence). CDR3 sequence: CASSPTAGGFGGPHEQFF. CDR3 in DNA: TGTGCCAGCAGCCCCACCGCGGGGGGGTTTGGGGGACCCCATGAGCAGTTCTTC.

The chain couples TRBV14 to TRBJ1-3; maybe TRBD1 (6 bases). V shed 4 bases and J shed 1 base, with 8 bases lying between them. Germline V gives CDR1 SGHDN, CDR2 FVKESK. CDR3 length equals 14 residues. The CDR3 loop is CASSPTGSGNTIYF. The CDR3 DNA reads TGTGCCAGCAGCCCGACAGGATCTGGAAACACCATATATTTT.

The rearrangement uses TRBV4-1 and TRBJ1-1; tentative D call: TRBD1 (5 bases). Deletions cut 4 bases from V and 1 base from J, with 13 bases between. This CDR3 spans 15 amino acids. CDR1 and CDR2 (germline): MGHRA, YSYEKL. The CDR3 DNA is TGCGCCAGCAGCCGAGGGGCCAGGACGAACACTGAAGCTTTCTTT. It specifies CASSRGARTNTEAFF.

The chain is built from TRBV19 and TRBJ1-2, with 7 positions matching TRBD1. From germline, CDR1 is LNHDA and CDR2 SQIVND (reference sequence). This CDR3 spans 15 amino acids. The ends lost 3 bases at V and 5 bases at J; junction bases unmatched: 9. In DNA form, the CDR3 reads TGTGCCAGTAGTATCTCCCCAGGGGGGGAGTATGGCTACACCTTC. It specifies CASSISPGGEYGYTF.

The rearrangement uses TRBV5-8 and TRBJ1-1; D is unresolved. The CDR3 consists of 15 residues. Germline V lookup: CDR1 SGHTS, CDR2 YDEGEE. Trimming pared 1 base from V and 3 bases from J, leaving 13 bases between. The CDR3 region has the DNA TGTGCCAGCAGCTTGTCTGGGGTCGAGTACACTGAAGCTTTCTTT. Translated, it gives CASSLSGVEYTEAFF.

The chain has TRBV6-6 and TRBJ1-6; no clear D gene. This CDR3 is built from 14 residues. V shed 2 bases and J shed 4 bases, with 6 bases lying between them. The germline V gene has CDR1 MNHNY and CDR2 SVGAGI (reference sequence). CDR3 amino acids: CASSYRLYNSPLHF. The CDR3 nucleotides are TGTGCCAGCAGTTACCGGCTTTATAATTCACCCCTCCACTTT.

The CDR3 here is CASIPKETDTQYF. Here the CDR3 DNA reads TGTGCCAGCATCCCAAAGGAAACAGATACGCAGTATTTT. This chain joins TRBV25-1 and TRBJ2-3, with no clear D. Trimming cost V 7 bases and J 3 bases, with 11 bases left between them. The CDR3 loop spans 13 amino acids. CDR1 is MGHDK, CDR2 SYGVNS, per germline.

This clone has a single count. This sample includes further DNA sequences coding for the same CDR3. This chain uses TRBV10-3 with TRBJ2-2, with TRBD1 identical over 7 bases. The CDR3 extends over 14 amino acids. CDR1 and CDR2 from the germline V gene are ENHRY and SYGVKD. J lost 1 base, V lost 4 bases, and 0 bases had no gene match. CDR3 DNA: TGTGCCATCAGTGGACAGGGGAACACCGGGGAGCTGTTTTTT. It translates to CAISGQGNTGELFF.

This sequence joins TRBV5-4 and TRBJ2-1; 11 positions agree with TRBD2. The CDR3 spans 16 residues. CDR1 SGHNT and CDR2 YYREEE come from the germline V gene (reference sequence). V was pared by 5 bases and J by 0 bases, with 4 bases of the junction left unmatched. The CDR3 nucleotides read TGTGCCAGCAGAAGGCTAGCGGGGGGCTCCTACAATGAGCAGTTCTTC. The encoded protein is CASRRLAGGSYNEQFF.

The gene calls are TRBV7-9 and TRBJ1-2; D might be TRBD1 (6 bases). Trimming stripped 5 bases from V and 4 bases from J, with 23 bases between. Germline V gives CDR1 SEHNR, CDR2 FQNEAQ (reference sequence). The CDR3 consists of 17 residues. The CDR3 region is CASSPGVAGTLRYGYTF. The CDR3 DNA reads TGTGCCAGCAGCCCAGGGGTAGCAGGGACCCTCCGCTATGGCTACACCTTC.

The chain has TRBV5-6 and TRBJ2-7, with TRBD1 matching over 7 bases. The CDR3 length is 15 residues. The V gene end was trimmed by 0 bases and the J gene end by 3 bases; junction bases not matched to a gene: 6. CDR1 SGHDT and CDR2 YYEEEE come from the germline V gene. CDR3 sequence (DNA): TGTGCCAGCAGCTTGGGGGACAGAATACTCTACGAGCAGTACTTC. Residues: CASSLGDRILYEQYF.